This T cell receptor (beta chain) is from a study of blood T cell repertoires in COVID-19. Turning to the study itself: Italy, Spain and the United States were the sources of the convalescent and acute COVID-19 samples. T cells, B-cell-depleted T cells, or PBMCs supplied cDNA or gDNA.

Germline trimming cut 1 base from V and 4 bases from J; bases unmatched to any gene: 4. In germline, CDR1 is LGHNT, CDR2 FRNRAP. This CDR3 comprises 16 residues. In the source study's methods: Reference gene primer amplification gave nucleated cell count estimates. Repertoires were generated with immunoSEQ multiplex PCR, while TCRdb's copy carries only in-frame clones and drops some. D and trimming were read from the DNA, whereas the V and J calls and clone size are those reported in that table. The sample lists roughly 200,000 clones; approximately 85% were seen once. The chain is built from TRBV12-5 and TRBJ2-5; 12 bases are a match to TRBD2. The specimen sequenced was peripheral blood. The TCR sequence derives from a woman aged 60 to 75 with acute or convalescent COVID-19. The CDR3 DNA follows: TGTGCTAGTGGTTTGGGAGGGACTAGCGGGCGAGAGACCCAGTACTTC. Protein: CASGLGGTSGRETQYF.